This TCR beta chain comes out of a study of T cell responses to AZD1222 COVID-19 vaccine. Findings of the study overall: Recipients of AZD1222 seropositive at baseline numbered only 5 to 7. A mostly white British donor set with more females was recruited, and clonal diversity was possibly underestimated.

Note on this clone: Its antigen is still unknown.

Produced via immunoSEQ multiplex PCR; TCRdb's table is partial and in-frame only. The sample lists around 83,000 clones; about 82% were seen once. Germline loops: CDR1 SGHKS, CDR2 YYEKEE (reference sequence). CDR3 length: 15 residues. The V end lost 6 bases, the J end lost 1 base, and 17 bases lay between the germline ends. The gene calls are TRBV5-5 and TRBJ2-7, with D perhaps given as TRBD1 or TRBD2 (7 bases each). The receptor was derived from an adult in good health. Sequenced here: peripheral blood, sampled on day 0 of AZD1222 vaccination. The CDR3 loop reads CASIAAGQISYEQYF. DNA of the CDR3: TGTGCCAGCATCGCAGCGGGACAGATTTCCTACGAGCAGTACTTC.